The clone carrying this TCR beta chain was picked up a small number of times. A TCRbeta library incorporating unique molecular identifiers was prepared. TCRdb reanalysed the PCR reads using MiXCR and keeps one entry per CDR3 protein. Of about 270,000 distinct CDR3 sequences listed, about a tenth are singletons. The data stem from a study of T-cell reconstitution after alpha-beta-depleted transplantation in children. V lost 4 bases, J lost 2 bases, and 15 bases lay in between. Germline lookup yields CDR1 SGHTA and CDR2 FQGNSA. This CDR3 is 15 amino acids long. The sequencing used PBMCs from the stem cell graft donor, collected from the stem cell graft. The clonotype originates from a human donor who donated a stem cell graft to a child with SCID. The chain is built from TRBV7-2 and TRBJ2-7; D is unclear. CDR3 nucleotide sequence: TGTGCCAGCAGCTACCTAACAACCCAGGCCTACGAGCAGTACTTC. Translating it yields CASSYLTTQAYEQYF.